The rows below give T cell receptor beta chains drawn from one sample of a study of a mutant IDH1 vaccine in newly diagnosed glioma. Here immunoSEQ multiplex PCR was the method, and the copy in TCRdb shows in-frame clones only, minus some. The top ten hold 5% to 6% of the sample, which has some 19,000 clones, roughly 84% seen once. The input for sequencing was PBMCs, taken from a glioma patient treated with radiotherapy, temozolomide or both. The receptors were gathered from a man aged 35-49 years with glioma. Each CDR3 is given with its conserved first and last residue. Fields, in order: J gene, D gene, clone size, V gene, CDR3 protein, CDR3 DNA. A D gene is named only where the DNA matches it firmly. A row's size may be missing; if present it is once, few, many or a size class.

J: TRBJ1-2
D: TRBD1
size: NA
V: TRBV5-1
CDR3: CASSLGDGTANYGYTF
DNA: TGCGCCAGCAGCTTAGGAGACGGGACAGCAAACTATGGCTACACCTTC

J: TRBJ1-1
D: NA
size: NA
V: TRBV7-9
CDR3: CASSPMDGENTEAFF
DNA: TGTGCCAGCAGCCCGATGGATGGGGAGAACACTGAAGCTTTCTTT

J: TRBJ2-2
D: NA
size: NA
V: TRBV27
CDR3: CASTSSAGSGELFF
DNA: TGTGCCAGCACCTCGTCTGCGGGTTCCGGGGAGCTGTTTTTT

J: TRBJ1-3
D: NA
size: NA
V: TRBV5-6
CDR3: CASSLSPRSGNTIYF
DNA: TGTGCCAGCAGCTTGTCGCCGCGCTCTGGAAACACCATATATTTT

J: TRBJ1-1
D: NA
size: NA
V: TRBV30
CDR3: CAWSRRENTEAFF
DNA: TGTGCCTGGAGTAGACGGGAGAACACTGAAGCTTTCTTT

J: TRBJ2-5
D: TRBD2
size: NA
V: TRBV6-1
CDR3: CASSERGSGAHGDMMQETQYF
DNA: TGTGCCAGCAGTGAACGCGGTAGCGGGGCGCACGGGGACATGATGCAAGAGACCCAGTACTTC

J: TRBJ1-2
D: TRBD1
size: NA
V: TRBV6-1
CDR3: CASSGGQGSYGYTF
DNA: TGTGCCAGCAGTGGGGGACAGGGAAGCTATGGCTACACCTTC

J: TRBJ1-1
D: NA
size: NA
V: TRBV5-6
CDR3: CASREWGGPLNTEAFF
DNA: TGTGCCAGCAGGGAATGGGGGGGGCCATTGAACACTGAAGCTTTCTTT

J: TRBJ1-2
D: NA
size: NA
V: TRBV2
CDR3: CASSARQIVLYGYTF
DNA: TGTGCCAGCAGCGCGAGACAGATTGTCCTGTATGGCTACACCTTC

J: TRBJ1-2
D: TRBD1
size: once
V: TRBV28
CDR3: CASSFGQGVYGYTF
DNA: TGTGCCAGCAGTTTCGGACAGGGCGTCTATGGCTACACCTTC

J: TRBJ1-3
D: TRBD1
size: medium-sized
V: TRBV7-9
CDR3: CASSLAATGSTIYF
DNA: TGTGCCAGCAGCTTAGCGGCGACAGGGAGTACCATATATTTT

J: TRBJ2-3
D: NA
size: large
V: TRBV7-9
CDR3: CASSWDERTQYF
DNA: TGTGCCAGCAGCTGGGATGAGCGTACGCAGTATTTT

J: TRBJ1-1
D: TRBD1
size: few
V: TRBV30
CDR3: CAWSGTGVFEAFF
DNA: TGTGCCTGGAGCGGGACAGGGGTCTTCGAAGCTTTCTTT

J: TRBJ1-6
D: TRBD1
size: few
V: TRBV4-1
CDR3: CASSQDDRGAYNSPLHF
DNA: TGCGCCAGCAGCCAAGATGACAGGGGGGCGTATAATTCACCCCTCCACTTT

J: TRBJ2-6
D: NA
size: NA
V: TRBV25-1
CDR3: CASSGFGTAASGANVLTF
DNA: TGTGCCAGCAGTGGGTTTGGGACTGCCGCCTCTGGGGCCAACGTCCTGACTTTC